The clone carrying this T cell receptor beta chain was observed once. The same CDR3 can be traced to other DNA sequences in this sample. The data were taken from a study of blood T cell repertoires in COVID-19. Study at large: From the United States, Italy and Spain came samples of acute and convalescent COVID-19.

Original analysis: Amplification of reference gene primers provided the estimated nucleated cell counts. Data came from immunoSEQ multiplex PCR; TCRdb stores just in-frame clones and leaves some out. The DNA gave D and trimming, while V, J and clone size come from that table. The profile covers some 270,000 clones, with 75% to 90% appearing a single time and 3.1% taken by the ten largest. Trimming took off 1 base at V and 2 bases at J, with 8 bases between the two ends. The CDR3 spans 14 residues. In germline, CDR1 is MNHEY, CDR2 SMNVEV (reference sequence). It was within 2 weeks before study entry that exposed participants met a COVID-19 case.

Specimen: PBMCs or T cells enriched from blood (not recorded which). The TCR originated in a woman aged 35 to 49 who had been exposed to COVID-19. The rearrangement links TRBV27 to TRBJ1-1; D not resolved. The CDR3 region has the DNA TGTGCCAGCAGTTTATGGGCCGGCAACACTGAAGCTTTCTTT. Translated: CASSLWAGNTEAFF.